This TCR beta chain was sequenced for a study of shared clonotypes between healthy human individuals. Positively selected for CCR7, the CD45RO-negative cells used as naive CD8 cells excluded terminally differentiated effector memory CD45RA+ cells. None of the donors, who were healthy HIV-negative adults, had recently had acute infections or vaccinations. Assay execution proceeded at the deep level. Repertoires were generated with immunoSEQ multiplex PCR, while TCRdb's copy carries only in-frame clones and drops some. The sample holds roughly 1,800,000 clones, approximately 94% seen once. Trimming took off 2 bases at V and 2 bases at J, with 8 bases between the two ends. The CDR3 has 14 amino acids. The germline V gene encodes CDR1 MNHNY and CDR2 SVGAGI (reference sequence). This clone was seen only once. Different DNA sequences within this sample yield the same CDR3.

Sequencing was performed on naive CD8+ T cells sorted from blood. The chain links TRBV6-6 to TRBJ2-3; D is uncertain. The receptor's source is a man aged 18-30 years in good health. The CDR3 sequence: CASSYLADTDTQYF. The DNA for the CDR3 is TGTGCCAGCAGTTACCTCGCGGACACAGATACGCAGTATTTT.